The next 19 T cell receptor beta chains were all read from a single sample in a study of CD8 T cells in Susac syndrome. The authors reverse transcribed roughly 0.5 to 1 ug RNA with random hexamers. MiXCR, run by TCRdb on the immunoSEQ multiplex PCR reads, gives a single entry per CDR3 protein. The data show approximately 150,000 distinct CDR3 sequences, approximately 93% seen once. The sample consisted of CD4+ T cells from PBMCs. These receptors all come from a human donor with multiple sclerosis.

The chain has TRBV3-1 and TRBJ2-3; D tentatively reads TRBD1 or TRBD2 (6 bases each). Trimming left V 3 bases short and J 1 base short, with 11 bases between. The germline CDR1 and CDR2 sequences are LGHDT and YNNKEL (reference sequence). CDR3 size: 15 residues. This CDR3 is CASSHLRGGTDTQYF. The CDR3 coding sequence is TGTGCCAGCAGCCACCTGAGGGGGGGCACAGATACGCAGTATTTT.

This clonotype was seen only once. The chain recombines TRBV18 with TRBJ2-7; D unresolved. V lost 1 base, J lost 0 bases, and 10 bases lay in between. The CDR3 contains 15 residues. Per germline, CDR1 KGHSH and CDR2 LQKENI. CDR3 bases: TGTGCCAGCTCACCACGTCAGGAGAGCTCCTACGAGCAGTACTTC. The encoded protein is CASSPRQESSYEQYF.

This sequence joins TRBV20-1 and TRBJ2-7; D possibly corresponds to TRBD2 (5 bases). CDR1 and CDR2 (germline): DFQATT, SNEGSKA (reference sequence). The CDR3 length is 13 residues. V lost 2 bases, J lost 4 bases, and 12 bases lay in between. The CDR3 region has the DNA TGCAGTGCTAGACCGGGATCCCCTTACGAGCAGTACTTC. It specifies CSARPGSPYEQYF.

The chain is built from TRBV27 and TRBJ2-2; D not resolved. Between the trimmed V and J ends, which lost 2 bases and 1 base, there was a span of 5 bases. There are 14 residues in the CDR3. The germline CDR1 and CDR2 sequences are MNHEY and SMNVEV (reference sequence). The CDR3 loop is CASSLNWNTGELFF. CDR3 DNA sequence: TGTGCCAGCAGTTTAAACTGGAACACCGGGGAGCTGTTTTTT.

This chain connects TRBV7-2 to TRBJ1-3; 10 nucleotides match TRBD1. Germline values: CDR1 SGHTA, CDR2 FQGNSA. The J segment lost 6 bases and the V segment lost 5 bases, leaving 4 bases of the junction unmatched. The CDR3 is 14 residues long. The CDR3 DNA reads TGTGCCAGCAGCCGGGACAGGGGCTCAAACACCATATATTTT. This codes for CASSRDRGSNTIYF.

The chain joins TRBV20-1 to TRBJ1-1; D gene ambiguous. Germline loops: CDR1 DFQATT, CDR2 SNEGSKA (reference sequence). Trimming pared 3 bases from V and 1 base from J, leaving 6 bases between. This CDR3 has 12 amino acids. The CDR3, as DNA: TGCAGTGCTAGTGAGGGGAACACTGAAGCTTTCTTT. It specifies CSASEGNTEAFF.

In DNA, the CDR3 is TGTGCCAGCAGAGCCCTTGACAGGTTTAACTATGGCTACACCTTC. It translates to CASRALDRFNYGYTF. The chain couples TRBV6-5 to TRBJ1-2; D might be TRBD1 (6 bases). The CDR3 loop spans 15 amino acids. The germline V and J ends were trimmed by 6 bases and 1 base, with 15 bases remaining between them. Germline V gives CDR1 MNHEY, CDR2 SVGAGI.

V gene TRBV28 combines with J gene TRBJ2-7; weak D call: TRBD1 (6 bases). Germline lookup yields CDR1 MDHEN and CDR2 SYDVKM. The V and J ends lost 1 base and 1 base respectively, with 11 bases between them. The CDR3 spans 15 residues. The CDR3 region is CASSLSGTGSYEQYF. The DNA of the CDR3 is TGTGCCAGCAGTTTATCAGGAACAGGGTCCTACGAGCAGTACTTC.

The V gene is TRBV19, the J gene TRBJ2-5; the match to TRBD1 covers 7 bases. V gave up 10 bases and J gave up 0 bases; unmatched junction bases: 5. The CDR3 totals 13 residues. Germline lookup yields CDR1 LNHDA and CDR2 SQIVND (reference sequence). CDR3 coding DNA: TGTGCCACCAGGGGGACCGACCAAGAGACCCAGTACTTC. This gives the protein CATRGTDQETQYF.

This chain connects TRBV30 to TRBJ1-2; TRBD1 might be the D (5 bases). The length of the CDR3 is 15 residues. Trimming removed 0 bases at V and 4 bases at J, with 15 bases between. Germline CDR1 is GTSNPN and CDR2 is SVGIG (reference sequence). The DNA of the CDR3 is TGTGCCTGGAGTGTACGAGGGGCCGCGGTCTATGGCTACACCTTC. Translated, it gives CAWSVRGAAVYGYTF.

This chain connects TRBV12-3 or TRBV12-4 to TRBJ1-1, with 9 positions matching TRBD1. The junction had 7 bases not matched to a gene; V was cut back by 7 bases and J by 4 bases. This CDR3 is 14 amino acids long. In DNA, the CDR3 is TGTGCCAGCACCCTCGTGGACAGGGGCACTGAAGCTTTCTTT. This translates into CASTLVDRGTEAFF.

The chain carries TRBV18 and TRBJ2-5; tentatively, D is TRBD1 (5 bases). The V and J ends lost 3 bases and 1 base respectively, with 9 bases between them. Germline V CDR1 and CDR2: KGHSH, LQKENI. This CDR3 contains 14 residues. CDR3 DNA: TGTGCCAGCTCACCTGCAGGGTCCCAAGAGACCCAGTACTTC. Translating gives CASSPAGSQETQYF.

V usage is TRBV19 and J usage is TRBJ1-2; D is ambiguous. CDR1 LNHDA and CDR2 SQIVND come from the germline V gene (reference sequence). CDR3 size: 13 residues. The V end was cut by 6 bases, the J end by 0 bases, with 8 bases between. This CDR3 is CASRFSANYGYTF. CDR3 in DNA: TGTGCCAGTAGATTTTCAGCTAACTATGGCTACACCTTC.

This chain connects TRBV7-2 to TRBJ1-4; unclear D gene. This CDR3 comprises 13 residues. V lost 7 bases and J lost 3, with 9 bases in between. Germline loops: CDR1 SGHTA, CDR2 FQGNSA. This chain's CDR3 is CASTRQANEKLFF. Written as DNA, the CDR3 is TGTGCCAGCACTAGGCAGGCTAATGAAAAACTGTTTTTT.

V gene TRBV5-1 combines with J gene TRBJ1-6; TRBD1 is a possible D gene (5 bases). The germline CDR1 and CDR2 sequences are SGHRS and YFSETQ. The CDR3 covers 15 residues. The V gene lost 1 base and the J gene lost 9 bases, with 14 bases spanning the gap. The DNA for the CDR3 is TGCGCCAGCAGCTTGAGTCAGGGCGCTAGTTCACCCCTCCACTTT. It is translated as CASSLSQGASSPLHF.

Here the CDR3 DNA reads TGTGCCAGCAGCTCTTCGAACACCGGGGAGCTGTTTTTT. Translation gives CASSSSNTGELFF. The rearrangement uses TRBV7-2 and TRBJ2-2; D ambiguous. Trimming removed 4 bases at V and 0 bases at J, with 3 bases between. The CDR3 contains 13 residues. The V gene's germline CDR1 is SGHTA and CDR2 FQGNSA.

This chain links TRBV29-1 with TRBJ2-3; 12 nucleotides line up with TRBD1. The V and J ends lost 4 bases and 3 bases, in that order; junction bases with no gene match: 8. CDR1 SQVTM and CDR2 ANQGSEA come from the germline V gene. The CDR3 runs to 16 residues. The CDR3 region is CSVVPPGQGATDTQYF. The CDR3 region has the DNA TGCAGCGTTGTACCACCGGGACAGGGGGCTACAGATACGCAGTATTTT.

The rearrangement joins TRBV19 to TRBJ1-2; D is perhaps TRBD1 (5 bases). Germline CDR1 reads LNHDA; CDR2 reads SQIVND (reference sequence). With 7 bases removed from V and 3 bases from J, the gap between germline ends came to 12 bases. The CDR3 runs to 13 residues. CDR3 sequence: CASTMGLDYGYTF. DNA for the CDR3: TGTGCCAGTACGATGGGGCTTGACTATGGCTACACCTTC.

CDR3 sequence: CASSATNRAPNIQYF. DNA for the CDR3: TGCGCCAGCAGTGCAACCAACCGGGCGCCAAACATTCAGTACTTC. The J gene is TRBJ2-4, the V gene TRBV10-2; D unresolved. V dropped 4 bases and J dropped 6 bases, with 16 bases sitting between them. CDR1 and CDR2 (germline): WSHSY, SAAADI. The CDR3 loop spans 15 amino acids.